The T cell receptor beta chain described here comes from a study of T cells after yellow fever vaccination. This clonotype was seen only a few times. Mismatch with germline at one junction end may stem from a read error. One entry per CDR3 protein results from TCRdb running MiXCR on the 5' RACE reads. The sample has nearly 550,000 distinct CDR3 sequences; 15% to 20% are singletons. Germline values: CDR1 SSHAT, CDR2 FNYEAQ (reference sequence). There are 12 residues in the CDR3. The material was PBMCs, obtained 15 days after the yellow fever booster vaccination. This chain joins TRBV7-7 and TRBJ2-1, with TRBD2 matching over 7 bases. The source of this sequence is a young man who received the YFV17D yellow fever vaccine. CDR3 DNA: TGTGCTAGCAGCCAGCGGGATTATGAGCAGTTCTTC. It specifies CASSQRDYEQFF.